The next 4 T cell receptor beta chains were all read from a single sample in a study of vaccination effects on CD4 cells after COVID-19. No antigen is known for these receptors. TCRdb keeps only in-frame clones here, not all; method: immunoSEQ multiplex PCR. This sample yields tens of thousands of clones, of which over 65% are seen a single time; 3.6% belongs to the top ten. Investigators separated out CD4+ T cells once less than 11 days of culture had passed. Confirmation by PCR established that the person had SARS-CoV-2 infection between March and December 2020. Participants were given two doses of BNT162b2 or mRNA-1273 vaccine. The starting material was CD4+ T cells from PBMCs cultured without peptide, obtained after COVID-19 vaccination. These receptors all stem from a human donor who had a prior SARS-CoV-2 infection.

V and J are TRBV28 and TRBJ2-7; 8 positions match TRBD2. V lost 4 bases to trimming and J lost 8 bases; unmatched junction nucleotides: 13. From germline, CDR1 is MDHEN and CDR2 SYDVKM. CDR3 length equals 15 residues. The CDR3 loop reads CASSSATGGPPKQYF. CDR3 DNA: TGTGCCAGCAGTTCCGCTACGGGAGGGCCTCCCAAGCAGTACTTC.

J is TRBJ1-5 and V is TRBV20-1; 7 nucleotides align to TRBD1. V was clipped by 3 bases and J by 5 bases; unmatched bases: 13. CDR3 length: 16 residues. Germline CDR1 DFQATT, CDR2 SNEGSKA (reference sequence). CDR3 sequence: CSASPPDRAGYQPQHF. DNA for the CDR3: TGCAGTGCTAGTCCCCCAGACAGGGCAGGGTATCAGCCCCAGCATTTT.

The V call is TRBV11-3, the J call TRBJ2-1; the match to TRBD2 covers 7 bases. V lost 3 bases, J lost 9 bases, and 8 bases stayed unmatched. The CDR3 covers 14 residues. Germline V gene data show CDR1 as SGHNT and CDR2 as YENEEA. DNA for the CDR3: TGTGCCAGCAGCTTCTCCGGCGGGAGACTTGAGCAGTTCTTC. Translation gives CASSFSGGRLEQFF.

J is TRBJ1-1 and V is TRBV2, with a tentative D call TRBD1 (6 bases). Germline V CDR1 and CDR2: SNHLY, FYNNEI. Trimming stripped 4 bases from V and 1 base from J, with 19 bases between. The CDR3 spans 17 residues. The DNA for the CDR3 is TGTGCCAGCAGTGGCCTTAGTTGGGGGCAGGGGAACACTGAAGCTTTCTTT. It specifies CASSGLSWGQGNTEAFF.